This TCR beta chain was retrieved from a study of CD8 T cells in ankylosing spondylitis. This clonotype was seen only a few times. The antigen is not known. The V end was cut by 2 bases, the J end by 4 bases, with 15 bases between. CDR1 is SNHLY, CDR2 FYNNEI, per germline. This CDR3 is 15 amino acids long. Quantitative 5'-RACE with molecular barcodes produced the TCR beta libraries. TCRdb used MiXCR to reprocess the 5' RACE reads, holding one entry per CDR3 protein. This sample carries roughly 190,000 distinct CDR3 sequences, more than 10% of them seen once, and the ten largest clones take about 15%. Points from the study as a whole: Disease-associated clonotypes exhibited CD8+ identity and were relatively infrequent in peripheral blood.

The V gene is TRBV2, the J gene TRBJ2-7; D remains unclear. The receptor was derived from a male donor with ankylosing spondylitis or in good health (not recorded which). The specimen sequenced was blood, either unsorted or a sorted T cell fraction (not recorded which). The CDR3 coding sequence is TGTGCCAGCAGTGAAAAGGCTAGTGCTCGGTACGAGCAGTACTTC. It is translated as CASSEKASARYEQYF.